This TCR beta chain was profiled in a study of technical replicates of blood from several donors. The V gene lost 8 bases and the J gene lost 4 bases, with 24 bases spanning the gap. CDR3 length: 17 residues. Germline V gives CDR1 SGHNT, CDR2 YENEEA. The protocol was immunoSEQ multiplex PCR, while the TCRdb copy is restricted to in-frame clones and leaves out a portion. The sample holds about 73,000 clones, around 93% seen once. Sequences were obtained from T cells isolated from PBMCs. The chain combines TRBV11-3 with TRBJ1-3, with D perhaps matching TRBD1 (5 bases). This receptor was identified in a human donor in good health. CDR3 sequence: CASSPPVGGSRGNTIYF. The CDR3 DNA is TGTGCCAGCTCACCCCCGGTCGGGGGGTCGAGGGGAAACACCATATATTTT.